This is a list of T cell receptor beta chains from one sample in a study of cytomegalovirus exposure and HLA in healthy donors. Libraries were prepared by immunoSEQ multiplex PCR; TCRdb keeps only in-frame clonotypes and omits some of them. The sample has approximately 150,000 clones, approximately 80% seen once; the top ten hold approximately 6%. Sequenced material: PBMCs. These receptors all come from a man aged 25 to 40 in good health and CMV-seropositive. Both conserved end residues are part of each CDR3. Fields, in order: D gene, V gene, J gene, CDR3 protein. A D gene is named only where the DNA matches it firmly.

D gene: TRBD1; V gene: TRBV4-1; J gene: TRBJ1-1; CDR3 protein: CASSQEEGQYEAFF
D gene: TRBD2; V gene: TRBV7-2; J gene: TRBJ2-7; CDR3 protein: CASSLGASGSTYEQYF
D gene: .; V gene: TRBV30; J gene: TRBJ1-5; CDR3 protein: CAWRGGYGSNQPQHF
D gene: .; V gene: TRBV5-6; J gene: TRBJ1-1; CDR3 protein: CASSLAPAVRSLEDIEAFF
D gene: TRBD1; V gene: TRBV4-1; J gene: TRBJ2-5; CDR3 protein: CASSQGTGIEGGRVETQYF
D gene: TRBD2; V gene: TRBV5-1; J gene: TRBJ2-5; CDR3 protein: CASSSAGGVQETQYF
D gene: TRBD1; V gene: TRBV29-1; J gene: TRBJ1-2; CDR3 protein: CSVEGGDRTNYGYTF
D gene: TRBD1; V gene: TRBV27; J gene: TRBJ1-1; CDR3 protein: CASSLQGVRDTEAFF
D gene: TRBD1; V gene: TRBV7-9; J gene: TRBJ1-6; CDR3 protein: CASSWRQGTNSPLHF
D gene: TRBD1; V gene: TRBV29-1; J gene: TRBJ1-2; CDR3 protein: CSVGGGQGYGYTF
D gene: .; V gene: TRBV28; J gene: TRBJ1-2; CDR3 protein: CASSLDRQVTGDGYTF
D gene: .; V gene: TRBV14; J gene: TRBJ2-5; CDR3 protein: CASSQVRWGRWYF
D gene: TRBD1; V gene: TRBV5-8; J gene: TRBJ1-5; CDR3 protein: CASKRTGTSQPQHF
D gene: .; V gene: TRBV30; J gene: TRBJ1-5; CDR3 protein: CAWSAVWAGNQPQHF
D gene: TRBD1; V gene: TRBV10-3; J gene: TRBJ1-1; CDR3 protein: CAISEGISGQGPPQAFF
D gene: .; V gene: TRBV9; J gene: TRBJ1-3; CDR3 protein: CASSPRDQGPGNTIYF
D gene: TRBD1; V gene: TRBV30; J gene: TRBJ1-1; CDR3 protein: CASSGQVGTEAFF
D gene: .; V gene: TRBV4-3; J gene: TRBJ2-6; CDR3 protein: CASSQESGVGVLTF
D gene: TRBD1; V gene: TRBV30; J gene: TRBJ1-4; CDR3 protein: CAWSQPQGFNEKLFF
D gene: .; V gene: TRBV28; J gene: TRBJ1-1; CDR3 protein: CASNNAVNTEAFF
D gene: TRBD2; V gene: TRBV5-4; J gene: TRBJ2-1; CDR3 protein: CASSLGAGARDEQFF
D gene: .; V gene: TRBV30; J gene: TRBJ1-4; CDR3 protein: CAGGEEATNEKLFF
D gene: .; V gene: TRBV6-1; J gene: TRBJ2-3; CDR3 protein: CASSEGVGATDTQYF
D gene: TRBD1; V gene: TRBV11-2; J gene: TRBJ2-5; CDR3 protein: CASSLGQGVSETQYF
D gene: .; V gene: TRBV6-1; J gene: TRBJ1-2; CDR3 protein: CASSERWTVYVGYTF
D gene: .; V gene: TRBV6-6; J gene: TRBJ2-7; CDR3 protein: CASSYEGSYEQYF
D gene: .; V gene: TRBV28; J gene: TRBJ1-5; CDR3 protein: CASSLLRQPQHF
D gene: .; V gene: TRBV5-8; J gene: TRBJ2-2; CDR3 protein: CASSLLLAVQELFF
D gene: TRBD2; V gene: TRBV5-6; J gene: TRBJ2-7; CDR3 protein: CASSGRLAGVYEQYF
D gene: TRBD2; V gene: TRBV7-2; J gene: TRBJ2-4; CDR3 protein: CASSLGYGRQNIQYF
D gene: .; V gene: TRBV15; J gene: TRBJ1-2; CDR3 protein: CATSESGGTAAF
D gene: .; V gene: TRBV5-1; J gene: TRBJ1-1; CDR3 protein: CASSFGGAEALF
D gene: .; V gene: TRBV2; J gene: TRBJ2-3; CDR3 protein: CASRRQGGITDTQYF
D gene: TRBD2; V gene: TRBV19; J gene: TRBJ2-3; CDR3 protein: CASSKDPSGSFTDTQYF
D gene: TRBD1; V gene: TRBV5-1; J gene: TRBJ1-1; CDR3 protein: CASSFRTGVMMNTEAFF
D gene: .; V gene: TRBV30; J gene: TRBJ2-2; CDR3 protein: CAWRWQGFNTGELFF
D gene: TRBD2; V gene: TRBV4-2; J gene: TRBJ2-7; CDR3 protein: CASSQKGLAGEQYF
D gene: .; V gene: TRBV7-9; J gene: TRBJ2-2; CDR3 protein: CASSLVEVEDTGELFF
D gene: .; V gene: TRBV15; J gene: TRBJ2-7; CDR3 protein: CATSRDRGGPYEQYF
D gene: TRBD1; V gene: TRBV18; J gene: TRBJ1-1; CDR3 protein: CASSPTGVEAFF
D gene: .; V gene: TRBV18; J gene: TRBJ2-7; CDR3 protein: CASSPMAGDYEQYF
D gene: TRBD2; V gene: TRBV4-1; J gene: .; CDR3 protein: CASSQGTSGLTYEQYF
D gene: .; V gene: TRBV7-9; J gene: TRBJ1-5; CDR3 protein: CASSPTGRAPQHF
D gene: TRBD1; V gene: TRBV4-1; J gene: TRBJ1-6; CDR3 protein: CASSQDSAGGYSPLHF
D gene: TRBD1; V gene: TRBV29-1; J gene: TRBJ2-7; CDR3 protein: CSVEAGGRYEQYF
D gene: .; V gene: TRBV10-1; J gene: TRBJ2-7; CDR3 protein: CASSESGTYEQYF
D gene: TRBD2; V gene: TRBV28; J gene: TRBJ2-7; CDR3 protein: CASSPRLAGLSSYEQYF
D gene: TRBD2; V gene: TRBV11-2; J gene: TRBJ2-2; CDR3 protein: CASSFSGRAGTGELFF
D gene: TRBD2; V gene: TRBV5-1; J gene: TRBJ2-2; CDR3 protein: CASSLWAGGLNTGELFF
D gene: TRBD1; V gene: TRBV7-2; J gene: TRBJ2-1; CDR3 protein: CASSQDRDGNEQFF